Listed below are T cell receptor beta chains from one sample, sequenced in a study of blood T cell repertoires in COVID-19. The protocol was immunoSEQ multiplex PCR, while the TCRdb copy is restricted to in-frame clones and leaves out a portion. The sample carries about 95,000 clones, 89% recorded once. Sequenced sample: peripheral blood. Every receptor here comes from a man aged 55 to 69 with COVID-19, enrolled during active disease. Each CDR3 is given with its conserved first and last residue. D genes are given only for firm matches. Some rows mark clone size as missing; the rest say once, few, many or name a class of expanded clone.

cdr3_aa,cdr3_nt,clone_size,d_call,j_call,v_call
CASRPGPNYGYTF,TGTGCCAGCAGGCCGGGTCCTAACTATGGCTACACCTTC,once,-,TRBJ1-2,TRBV12-3/TRBV12-4
CASSSLTSTDTQYF,TGTGCCAGCAGCTCGTTAACTAGCACAGATACGCAGTATTTT,-,-,TRBJ2-3,TRBV11-2
CASSESLAGTDTQYF,TGTGCCAGCAGTGAATCACTAGCGGGCACAGATACGCAGTATTTT,-,TRBD2,TRBJ2-3,TRBV6-1
CASSERARRDTQYF,TGTGCCAGCAGTGAGCGAGCCCGCCGAGATACGCAGTATTTT,-,-,TRBJ2-3,TRBV2
CASSSGLHTGELFF,TGTGCCAGCAGCTCAGGACTCCACACCGGGGAGCTGTTTTTT,-,-,TRBJ2-2,TRBV9
CASSQGLGETQYF,TGTGCCAGCAGTCAAGGACTGGGAGAGACCCAGTACTTC,-,-,TRBJ2-5,TRBV11-2
CASSLQTGSGSPLHF,TGTGCCAGCAGCTTACAGACGGGATCGGGTTCACCCCTCCACTTT,once,-,TRBJ1-6,TRBV7-9
CASSRGGNGYTF,TGTGCCAGCAGCCGGGGAGGGAACGGCTACACCTTC,-,-,TRBJ1-2,TRBV3-1/TRBV3-2
CASSLGGSYEQYF,TGTGCCAGCAGTTTGGGGGGTTCCTACGAGCAGTACTTC,-,-,TRBJ2-7,TRBV12-3/TRBV12-4
CASQGDSFGSEAFF,TGCGCCAGCCAAGGGGACAGTTTTGGTTCTGAAGCTTTCTTT,-,TRBD1,TRBJ1-1,TRBV5-1
CACRDRVLGETQYF,TGTGCCTGCCGGGACAGGGTGTTGGGAGAGACCCAGTACTTC,-,TRBD1,TRBJ2-5,TRBV30
CAWNRDSSPLHF,TGTGCCTGGAACAGGGATAGTTCACCCCTCCACTTT,-,-,TRBJ1-6,TRBV30
CASSQESAGGSDTQYF,TGCGCCAGCAGCCAAGAGTCGGCGGGAGGGTCAGATACGCAGTATTTT,once,TRBD2,TRBJ2-3,TRBV4-3
CATSDFDQAGGGETQYF,TGTGCCACCAGTGATTTCGACCAAGCAGGGGGCGGAGAGACCCAGTACTTC,-,TRBD1,TRBJ2-5,TRBV24-1
CASSPKAGPRDEQFF,TGTGCCAGCAGCCCCAAAGCGGGCCCTCGGGACGAGCAGTTCTTC,-,-,TRBJ2-1,TRBV5-4
CASSLPPSGRGDEQFF,TGTGCCAGCAGCTTGCCCCCTAGCGGGCGAGGCGATGAGCAGTTCTTC,-,TRBD2,TRBJ2-1,TRBV7-8
CASSQETGGWGYNEQFF,TGCGCCAGCAGCCAAGAAACAGGGGGCTGGGGCTACAATGAGCAGTTCTTC,-,TRBD1,TRBJ2-1,TRBV4-3
CAISGLAGSYEQYF,TGTGCCATCAGTGGACTAGCGGGGTCCTACGAGCAGTACTTC,-,TRBD2,TRBJ2-7,TRBV10-3
CASSANRGQNEKLFF,TGTGCCAGCAGTGCCAACAGGGGACAGAATGAAAAACTGTTTTTT,-,TRBD1,TRBJ1-4,TRBV25-1
CASSLYRAGISPLHF,TGCGCCAGCAGCTTGTATAGGGCAGGGATTTCACCCCTCCACTTT,-,-,TRBJ1-6,TRBV5-1
CASSRAPQGNQPQHF,TGTGCCAGCAGCCGGGCCCCCCAGGGCAATCAGCCCCAGCATTTT,-,-,TRBJ1-5,TRBV6-2/TRBV6-3
CASRFSGAYTQYF,TGTGCCAGCCGATTCTCTGGGGCCTATACGCAGTATTTT,-,-,TRBJ2-3,TRBV6-5
CASTPEGASGNTIYF,TGTGCCAGTACCCCGGAGGGAGCCTCTGGAAACACCATATATTTT,-,-,TRBJ1-3,TRBV19
CASGLVLQGSSNQPQHF,TGTGCTAGTGGTTTGGTTCTACAGGGGAGCAGCAATCAGCCCCAGCATTTT,-,TRBD1,TRBJ1-5,TRBV12-5
CAITEGDRGGTEAFF,TGTGCCATCACCGAGGGGGACAGGGGAGGCACTGAAGCTTTCTTT,-,TRBD1,TRBJ1-1,TRBV10-3
CASSWTGAYGYTF,TGTGCCAGCAGTTGGACAGGGGCCTATGGCTACACCTTC,-,TRBD1,TRBJ1-2,TRBV27
CASGGQGDGYTF,TGTGCCAGCGGGGGACAGGGGGATGGCTACACCTTC,-,TRBD1,TRBJ1-2,TRBV28
CASSLGTALNEKLFF,TGTGCCAGCAGCCTGGGGACAGCCCTTAATGAAAAACTGTTTTTT,-,TRBD1,TRBJ1-4,TRBV7-9
CASSSAGQSLAKNIQYF,TGTGCCAGCTCTAGTGCGGGACAGTCGCTAGCCAAAAACATTCAGTACTTC,-,-,TRBJ2-4,TRBV18
CASSHPRGWQFF,TGTGCCAGCAGCCACCCTAGGGGGTGGCAGTTCTTC,-,-,TRBJ2-1,TRBV3-1/TRBV3-2
CASSQNSGHPRPQHF,TGCGCCAGCAGCCAAAATAGCGGACACCCAAGGCCCCAGCATTTT,-,-,TRBJ1-5,TRBV4-1
CASSDSHTSGRHEQYF,TGTGCCAGCAGTGACTCACACACTAGCGGGAGACACGAGCAGTACTTC,-,TRBD2,TRBJ2-7,TRBV2
CASSPTGGGLRTSGRAEQYF,TGTGCCAGCAGCCCTACCGGCGGTGGCCTGAGGACTAGCGGGAGGGCCGAGCAGTACTTC,once,TRBD2,TRBJ2-7,TRBV6-2/TRBV6-3
CASSPSVPSYEQYF,TGTGCCAGCAGCCCCTCGGTACCCTCCTACGAGCAGTACTTC,-,-,TRBJ2-7,TRBV7-3
CASSLSWTVSNQPQHF,TGCGCCAGCAGCCTCAGTTGGACAGTCTCTAATCAGCCCCAGCATTTT,-,-,TRBJ1-5,TRBV4-1
CASSVGVAGQETQYF,TGTGCCAGCAGCGTAGGGGTAGCGGGACAAGAGACCCAGTACTTC,-,TRBD2,TRBJ2-5,TRBV9
CASATWALNTEAFF,TGTGCCAGTGCAACCTGGGCTTTGAACACTGAAGCTTTCTTT,-,-,TRBJ1-1,TRBV7-6
CASSQDQPAGEGTDTQYF,TGCGCCAGCAGCCAAGATCAACCCGCGGGAGAGGGCACAGATACGCAGTATTTT,-,TRBD2,TRBJ2-3,TRBV4-1
CASGLSRDRTDQPQHF,TGTGCTAGTGGTTTGAGCCGGGACAGAACCGATCAGCCCCAGCATTTT,few,TRBD1,TRBJ1-5,TRBV12-5
CASSSDMSSYNEQFF,TGTGCCAGCAGCTCGGACATGAGCTCCTACAATGAGCAGTTCTTC,-,-,TRBJ2-1,TRBV13
CASSVVSGTPDTQYF,TGTGCCAGCAGCGTAGTTAGCGGGACTCCAGATACGCAGTATTTT,once,TRBD2,TRBJ2-3,TRBV9
CASSQDFASGNNEQFF,TGTGCCAGCAGCCAAGATTTCGCTAGCGGGAACAATGAGCAGTTCTTC,-,TRBD2,TRBJ2-1,TRBV14
CAVSGGGNTIYF,TGTGCCGTCAGCGGGGGTGGAAACACCATATATTTT,-,-,TRBJ1-3,TRBV10-3
CASSSYPPGQGETLHF,TGTGCCAGCAGTTCATATCCCCCCGGACAGGGGGAGACGCTCCACTTT,-,TRBD1,TRBJ1-6,TRBV28
CASSYSVPGQGWEQFF,TGTGCCAGCAGTTACTCCGTCCCGGGACAGGGATGGGAGCAGTTCTTC,-,TRBD1,TRBJ2-1,TRBV6-5
CASSPVSRGVDGYTF,TGTGCCAGCTCACCAGTCTCCAGGGGGGTTGATGGCTACACCTTC,few,TRBD1,TRBJ1-2,TRBV18
CASSLEGARGTEAFF,TGCGCCAGCAGCCTAGAAGGGGCGAGGGGGACTGAAGCTTTCTTT,-,-,TRBJ1-1,TRBV4-1
CASSSGPNTIYF,TGTGCCAGCAGCTCAGGGCCGAACACCATATATTTT,-,-,TRBJ1-3,TRBV7-9
CASSPGLNEKLFF,TGCGCCAGCAGCCCGGGACTTAATGAAAAACTGTTTTTT,-,-,TRBJ1-4,TRBV5-1
CAWTTRVGHTEAFF,TGTGCCTGGACCACCAGGGTCGGGCACACTGAAGCTTTCTTT,-,-,TRBJ1-1,TRBV30
CAWSMGTGESRSNQPQHF,TGTGCCTGGAGTATGGGGACAGGGGAGAGTCGTAGCAATCAGCCCCAGCATTTT,-,TRBD1,TRBJ1-5,TRBV30
CASSDGGAQPQHF,TGTGCCAGCAGTGACGGGGGGGCTCAGCCCCAGCATTTT,-,-,TRBJ1-5,TRBV2
CASSLGRPLNTEAFF,TGTGCCAGCAGCTTAGGCAGGCCTCTGAACACTGAAGCTTTCTTT,-,-,TRBJ1-1,TRBV7-9
CATSVGADTNEQFF,TGTGCCACCAGTGTAGGGGCTGACACCAATGAGCAGTTCTTC,once,-,TRBJ2-1,TRBV24-1